This passage covers 25 T cell receptor beta chains from one sample sequenced in a study of Ad26.COV2.S vaccination and SARS-CoV-2 variants. Only in-frame clones appear in the TCRdb table, and some are missing; sequencing was by immunoSEQ multiplex PCR. The data show 300,000 to 400,000 clones, 80% to 90% seen once. Treatment noted: 19 received Ad26.COV2.S at low or high dose, single or two shots; several received placebo; per-sample allocation not given. Day 63 after the first vaccine or placebo injection was the time point for sampling. The sequenced sample was peripheral blood, obtained in a trial of Ad26.COV2.S vaccine versus placebo. These receptors originate from a person between 18 and 65 years old who received the Ad26.COV2.S COVID-19 vaccine or a placebo.

This rearrangement joins TRBV6-1 to TRBJ1-1; the D is unclear. CDR1 and CDR2 from the germline V gene are MNHNS and SASEGT. This CDR3 region has 15 residues. V lost 3 bases, J lost 8 bases, and 19 bases lay in between. The CDR3 DNA follows: TGTGCCAGCAGTGATCTTACTCCAAACACCTCAGAAGCTTTCTTT. Amino acids: CASSDLTPNTSEAFF.

This chain uses TRBV2 with TRBJ1-2; D might be TRBD1 (6 bases). CDR1 and CDR2 (germline): SNHLY, FYNNEI. The CDR3 has 14 residues. V lost 1 base and J 10 bases, leaving 16 bases between the germline ends. The CDR3 DNA is TGTGCCAGCAGTGAAGGCAGGGGCCGAGTGTACTACACCTTC. The encoded protein is CASSEGRGRVYYTF.

V usage is TRBV7-2 and J usage is TRBJ2-5; possibly TRBD1 or TRBD2 for D (5 bases each). The CDR3 totals 15 residues. The germline V and J ends were trimmed by 0 bases and 5 bases, with 13 bases remaining between them. Per germline, CDR1 SGHTA and CDR2 FQGNSA. As DNA, the CDR3 is TGTGCCAGCAGCTTAGCGTCAGCAGAGGGGGAGACCCAGTACTTC. Protein sequence: CASSLASAEGETQYF. The variable domain in full, completed from reference TRBV7-2 and TRBJ2-5, reads GAGVSQSPSNKVTEKGKDVELRCDPISGHTALYWYRQSLGQGLEFLIYFQGNSAPDKSGLPSDRFSAERTGGSVSTLTIQRTQQEDSAVYLCASSLASAEGETQYFGPGTRLLVL.

The chain couples TRBV28 to TRBJ1-1; TRBD1 matches 7 bases. The CDR3 extends over 16 amino acids. The germline CDR1 and CDR2 sequences are MDHEN and SYDVKM. V lost 5 bases, J lost 1 base, and 10 bases stayed unmatched. The CDR3 nucleotides are TGTGCCAGCAGTCCGATAGACAGGGACCCGAACACTGAAGCTTTCTTT. This codes for CASSPIDRDPNTEAFF.

The chain carries TRBV7-2 and TRBJ2-1, with a possible D match to TRBD1 (5 bases). Per the germline V gene, CDR1 is SGHTA and CDR2 is FQGNSA. Trimming cost V 4 bases and J 9 bases, with 16 bases left between them. This CDR3 is built from 14 residues. CDR3 amino acids: CASSSESRVGEQFF. CDR3 coding DNA: TGTGCCAGCAGCTCCGAGAGCAGGGTAGGTGAGCAGTTCTTC.

About this clone itself: The identical CDR3 is also encoded by other nucleotide sequences in the sample. V is TRBV5-1 and J is TRBJ1-4; D is unresolved. The V gene lost 0 bases and the J gene lost 4 bases, with 7 bases spanning the gap. Germline loops: CDR1 SGHRS, CDR2 YFSETQ. The CDR3 runs 14 residues. CDR3 sequence: CASSLGHGNEKLFF. In DNA, the CDR3 is TGCGCCAGCAGCTTGGGGCACGGTAATGAAAAACTGTTTTTT.

There are a few counts of this clone. The chain joins TRBV27 to TRBJ2-7; a weak D match, TRBD1 (6 bases). The CDR3 extends over 15 amino acids. V was pared by 4 bases and J by 0 bases, with 13 bases between. CDR1 and CDR2 from the germline V gene are MNHEY and SMNVEV (reference sequence). The CDR3 sequence is CASSSWTAHSYEQYF. As DNA, the CDR3 is TGTGCCAGCAGTTCATGGACAGCGCACTCCTACGAGCAGTACTTC.

The CDR3 region is CASSYVSPYEQYF. CDR3 bases: TGTGCCAGCAGTTATGTCTCTCCCTACGAGCAGTACTTC. The chain links TRBV6-2 or TRBV6-3 to TRBJ2-7, with D uncertain. Trimming shortened V by 3 bases and J by 2 bases, and 8 bases separated the two germline ends. The CDR3 length is 13 residues. Germline CDR1 reads MNHEY; CDR2 reads SVGEGT.

The chain combines TRBV11-2 with TRBJ1-4, with a possible D match to TRBD1 (6 bases). Germline values: CDR1 SGHAT, CDR2 FQNNGV. The V gene lost 5 bases and the J gene lost 8 bases, with 18 bases spanning the gap. The CDR3 is 15 residues long. The CDR3 DNA is TGTGCCAGCAGCACCACAGCGGGGGGGGGCGAAAAACTGTTTTTT. Translating gives CASSTTAGGGEKLFF.

V and J are TRBV30 and TRBJ1-4, with unresolved D. The V and J ends lost 1 base and 7 bases respectively, with 7 bases between them. Germline CDR1 reads GTSNPN; CDR2 reads SVGIG (reference sequence). The length of the CDR3 is 12 residues. The CDR3 loop reads CAWSARSEKLFF. The CDR3 region has the DNA TGTGCCTGGAGTGCCCGGAGTGAAAAACTGTTTTTT.

The CDR3 region is CASSLTGPYEQYF. The CDR3 DNA sequence: TGTGCCAGCAGTTTAACAGGGCCTTACGAGCAGTACTTC. The rearrangement uses TRBV27 and TRBJ2-7; TRBD1 is a possible D gene (6 bases). The CDR3 spans 13 residues. Trimming removed 2 bases at V and 4 bases at J, with 9 bases between. Per germline, CDR1 MNHEY and CDR2 SMNVEV (reference sequence).

This chain connects TRBV19 to TRBJ2-3; TRBD2 agrees at 11 bases. Germline V CDR1 and CDR2: LNHDA, SQIVND (reference sequence). The CDR3 loop spans 19 amino acids. V trimming: 4 bases; J trimming: 4 bases; junction bases outside the gene matches: 16. The CDR3 region is CASSSLAGGKGERADTQYF. The CDR3, as DNA: TGTGCCAGTAGTAGCCTAGCGGGGGGCAAGGGAGAACGGGCAGATACGCAGTATTTT.

The CDR3 here is CASRPSLRGLENTEAFF. CDR3 bases: TGTGCCAGCAGGCCCTCCTTGAGGGGGCTGGAGAACACTGAAGCTTTCTTT. V gene TRBV28 combines with J gene TRBJ1-1, with 7 bases matching TRBD1. Per germline, CDR1 MDHEN and CDR2 SYDVKM. Trimming took 6 bases from V and 1 from J; bases not matched to a gene: 14. CDR3 size: 17 residues.

The V call is TRBV4-1, the J call TRBJ2-7; weak D call: TRBD1 (6 bases). V lost 0 bases, J lost 4 bases, and 19 bases lay in between. Germline V lookup: CDR1 MGHRA, CDR2 YSYEKL. This CDR3 contains 17 residues. The CDR3: CASSQERAAEGGYEQYF. The CDR3 DNA follows: TGCGCCAGCAGCCAAGAGCGAGCCGCCGAAGGGGGTTACGAGCAGTACTTC.

The V and J genes are TRBV4-2 and TRBJ2-7; TRBD1 matches at 7 bases. The V and J ends lost 5 bases and 2 bases, in that order; junction bases with no gene match: 6. The germline CDR1 and CDR2 sequences are LGHNA and YNFKEQ. The CDR3 loop spans 14 amino acids. DNA for the CDR3: TGTGCCAGCAGCGACTTAGGACAGGCCTACGAGCAGTACTTC. It encodes CASSDLGQAYEQYF.

The rearrangement joins TRBV11-2 to TRBJ2-7; maybe TRBD2 (5 bases). The CDR3 covers 14 residues. Germline CDR1 reads SGHAT; CDR2 reads FQNNGV. The germline V and J ends were trimmed by 5 bases and 3 bases, with 14 bases remaining between them. Written as DNA, the CDR3 is TGTGCCAGCAGCCCCGTGGGAGTCTTCTACGAGCAGTACTTC. This translates into CASSPVGVFYEQYF.

The rearrangement joins TRBV19 to TRBJ1-1; maybe TRBD1 (5 bases). Germline assignment: CDR1 LNHDA and CDR2 SQIVND (reference sequence). CDR3 length: 14 amino acids. With 4 bases removed from V and 1 base from J, the gap between germline ends came to 10 bases. The CDR3 DNA follows: TGTGCCAGTAGTAGGAAAGACAGGAACACTGAAGCTTTCTTT. This sequence encodes CASSRKDRNTEAFF.

The rearrangement joins TRBV5-1 to TRBJ2-7; the D gene is possibly TRBD2 (6 bases). The CDR3 extends over 12 amino acids. V lost 1 base and J 5 bases, leaving 7 bases between the germline ends. Germline-derived CDR1 and CDR2 are SGHRS and YFSETQ. CDR3 amino acids: CASSLTGDEQYF. CDR3 sequence (DNA): TGCGCCAGCAGCTTGACGGGAGACGAGCAGTACTTC.

This chain links TRBV5-6 with TRBJ2-1; D possibly corresponds to TRBD2 (6 bases). Germline V gene lookup returns CDR1 SGHDT and CDR2 YYEEEE. The CDR3 runs to 17 residues. The V end lost 0 bases, the J end lost 2 bases, and 15 bases lay between the germline ends. The DNA for the CDR3 is TGTGCCAGCAGCTTGGGCGGGGCGGGGCAGGCCTACAATGAGCAGTTCTTC. Residues: CASSLGGAGQAYNEQFF.

Only one count was recorded for this clone. The rearrangement joins TRBV9 to TRBJ1-3; TRBD1 matches at 8 bases. Germline V gene data show CDR1 as SGDLS and CDR2 as YYNGEE. J gave up 0 bases and V 0 bases, and 5 bases lay outside the gene matches. This CDR3 is 17 amino acids long. This chain's CDR3 is CASSVEGTGHSGNTIYF. DNA for the CDR3: TGTGCCAGCAGCGTAGAAGGGACAGGACACTCTGGAAACACCATATATTTT. Complete variable domain (other parts from reference TRBV9 and TRBJ1-3): DSGVTQTPKHLITATGQRVTLRCSPRSGDLSVYWYQQSLDQGLQFLIQYYNGEERAKGNILERFSAQQFPDLHSELNLSSLELGDSALYFCASSVEGTGHSGNTIYFGEGSWLTVV.

The chain is built from TRBV11-3 and TRBJ2-2, with D perhaps matching TRBD1 (6 bases). Germline CDR1 SGHNT, CDR2 YENEEA. Trimming took off 5 bases at V and 4 bases at J, with 14 bases between the two ends. This CDR3 has 15 amino acids. Here the CDR3 reads CASSPSTGSTGELFF. The CDR3 DNA reads TGTGCCAGCAGCCCAAGCACAGGGTCCACCGGGGAGCTGTTTTTT.

V and J are TRBV19 and TRBJ2-3, with 10 bases matching TRBD1. In germline, CDR1 is LNHDA, CDR2 SQIVND (reference sequence). The ends lost 3 bases at V and 5 bases at J; junction bases unmatched: 5. The CDR3 totals 15 residues. The CDR3 is CASSIVGTGEDTQYF. CDR3 DNA sequence: TGTGCCAGTAGTATTGTGGGGACAGGGGAAGATACGCAGTATTTT.

V is TRBV5-1 and J is TRBJ1-5; 8 bases are shared with TRBD1. The V gene's germline CDR1 is SGHRS and CDR2 YFSETQ. Losses at the gene ends were 1 base for V and 7 bases for J; bases not matched to a gene: 4. This CDR3 is built from 14 residues. CDR3 bases: TGCGCCAGCAGCTTGTCAGGGGGCGACCAGCCCCAGCATTTT. It yields the protein CASSLSGGDQPQHF.

The chain has TRBV28 and TRBJ2-1; TRBD2 agrees at 10 bases. In germline, CDR1 is MDHEN, CDR2 SYDVKM. There are 14 residues in the CDR3. The V gene end was trimmed by 3 bases and the J gene end by 8 bases; junction bases not matched to a gene: 4. The CDR3, as DNA: TGTGCCAGCAGTTTCAGACTAGCGGGCCATGAGCAGTTCTTC. This codes for CASSFRLAGHEQFF.

The rearrangement joins TRBV5-6 to TRBJ2-2, with 9 bases fitting TRBD1. J gave up 3 bases and V 4 bases, and 7 bases lay outside the gene matches. This CDR3 contains 16 residues. CDR1 is SGHDT, CDR2 YYEEEE, per germline. CDR3 residues: CASSLGTGKDTGELFF. The CDR3 region has the DNA TGTGCCAGCAGCCTCGGGACAGGGAAAGACACCGGGGAGCTGTTTTTT.